This TCR beta chain was captured by sequencing in a study of cytomegalovirus exposure and HLA in healthy donors. This CDR3 spans 17 amino acids. V gave up 2 bases and J gave up 3 bases; unmatched junction bases: 7. Germline V CDR1 and CDR2: SNHLY, FYNNEI. Vbeta (60) and Jbeta (13) primers were used in the PCR. Method: immunoSEQ multiplex PCR; TCRdb's copy keeps in-frame clones and lacks some. This table holds approximately 170,000 clones, around two thirds found once. The receptor was derived from a middle-aged man in good health and CMV-seronegative. V is TRBV2 and J is TRBJ2-2; 9 bases align to TRBD1. The sample comprised PBMCs. The CDR3 DNA follows: TGTGCCAGCAGTGAAAGGGGACAGGGTGTCGACACCGGGGAGCTGTTTTTT. Protein product: CASSERGQGVDTGELFF.